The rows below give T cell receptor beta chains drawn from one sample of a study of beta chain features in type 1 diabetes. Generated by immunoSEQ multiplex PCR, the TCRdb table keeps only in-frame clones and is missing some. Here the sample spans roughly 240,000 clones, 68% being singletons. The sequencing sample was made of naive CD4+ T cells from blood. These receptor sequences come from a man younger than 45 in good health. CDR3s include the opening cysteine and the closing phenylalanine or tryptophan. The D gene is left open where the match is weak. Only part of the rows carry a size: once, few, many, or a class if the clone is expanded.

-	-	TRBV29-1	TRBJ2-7	CSVKGGSSYEQYF	TGCAGCGTTAAGGGCGGATCTTCCTACGAGCAGTACTTC
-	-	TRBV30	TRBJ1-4	CGYLSEKLFF	TGCGGCTATCTTTCTGAAAAACTGTTTTTT
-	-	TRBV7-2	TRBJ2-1	CASSLTAYNEQFF	TGTGCCAGCAGCTTGACAGCGTACAATGAGCAGTTCTTC
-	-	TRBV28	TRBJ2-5	CASTMPGHVGETQYF	TGTGCCAGCACCATGCCGGGACACGTCGGGGAGACCCAGTACTTC
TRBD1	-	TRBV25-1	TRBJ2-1	CASSLGTGVYNEQFF	TGTGCCAGCAGCCTAGGGACAGGGGTATACAATGAGCAGTTCTTC
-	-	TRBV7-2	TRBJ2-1	CASSPPRYEQFF	TGTGCCAGCAGCCCTCCCCGGTATGAGCAGTTCTTC
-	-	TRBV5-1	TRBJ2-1	CASSLQRDNEQFF	TGCGCCAGCAGCTTACAGCGGGACAATGAGCAGTTCTTC
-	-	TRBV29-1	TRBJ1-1	CSVGEWNTEAFF	TGCAGCGTTGGGGAATGGAACACTGAAGCTTTCTTT
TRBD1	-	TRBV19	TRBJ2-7	CASSADRDSYEQYF	TGTGCCAGTTCCGCGGACAGGGACTCCTACGAGCAGTACTTC
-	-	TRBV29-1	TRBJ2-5	CSARAGLTGETQYF	TGCAGCGCCAGGGCGGGCTTAACGGGAGAGACCCAGTACTTC
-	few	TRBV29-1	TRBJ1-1	CSVEGRLNTEAFF	TGCAGCGTTGAGGGCCGCTTGAACACTGAAGCTTTCTTT
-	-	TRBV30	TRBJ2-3	CAWSLTGYTDTQYF	TGTGCCTGGAGTCTAACCGGGTACACAGATACGCAGTATTTT
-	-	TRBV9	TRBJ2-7	CASSVDDVEGYEQYF	TGTGCCAGCAGCGTAGATGACGTGGAGGGCTACGAGCAGTACTTC
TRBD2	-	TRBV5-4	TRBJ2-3	CASSALAGGPASTDTQYF	TGTGCCAGCAGCGCACTAGCGGGAGGCCCGGCTAGCACAGATACGCAGTATTTT
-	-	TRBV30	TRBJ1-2	CAWRPDRLASYTF	TGTGCCTGGAGACCGGACCGGCTTGCTAGCTACACCTTC
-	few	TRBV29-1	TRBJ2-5	CSVEETGETQYF	TGCAGCGTTGAAGAGACAGGAGAGACCCAGTACTTC
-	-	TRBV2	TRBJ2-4	CASSFGRAKNIQYF	TGTGCCAGCAGCTTCGGGAGAGCCAAAAACATTCAGTACTTC
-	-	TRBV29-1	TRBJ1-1	CSARDGRSLEAFF	TGCAGCGCCCGGGACGGCCGATCTCTTGAAGCTTTCTTT
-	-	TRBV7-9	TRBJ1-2	CASSLDSFSGYTF	TGTGCCAGCAGCCTCGACAGTTTTTCGGGCTACACCTTC
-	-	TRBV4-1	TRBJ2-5	CASRTSLNQETQYF	TGCGCCAGCAGGACCTCTCTTAACCAAGAGACCCAGTACTTC
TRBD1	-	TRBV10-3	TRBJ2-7	CAIRAGTGDNEQYF	TGTGCCATCAGAGCCGGGACAGGGGATAACGAGCAGTACTTC
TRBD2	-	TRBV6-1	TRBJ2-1	CASTTAGLAGGKFF	TGTGCCAGCACTACCGCGGGACTAGCGGGGGGCAAGTTCTTC
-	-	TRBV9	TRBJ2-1	CASSSGHNEQFF	TGTGCCAGCAGCTCGGGCCACAATGAGCAGTTCTTC
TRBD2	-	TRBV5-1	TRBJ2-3	CASSLRAGPTDTQYF	TGCGCCAGCAGCTTGAGAGCGGGGCCCACAGATACGCAGTATTTT
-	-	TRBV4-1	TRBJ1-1	CASSTPGRMNTEAFF	TGCGCCAGCAGTACTCCGGGACGAATGAACACTGAAGCTTTCTTT
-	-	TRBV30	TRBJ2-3	CAWGSPDTQYF	TGTGCCTGGGGATCCCCGGATACGCAGTATTTT
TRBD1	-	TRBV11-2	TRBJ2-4	CASSLESGGKNIQYF	TGTGCCAGCAGCTTAGAATCAGGGGGCAAAAACATTCAGTACTTC
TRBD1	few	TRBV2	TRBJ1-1	CASSGWTGMEAFF	TGTGCCAGCAGTGGCTGGACAGGGATGGAAGCTTTCTTT
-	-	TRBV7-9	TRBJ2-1	CASSRNFSGREQFF	TGTGCCAGCAGCCGAAACTTTTCAGGGCGTGAGCAGTTCTTC
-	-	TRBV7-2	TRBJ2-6	CASSLTPSGANVLTF	TGTGCCAGCAGCTTAACGCCCTCTGGGGCCAACGTCCTGACTTTC
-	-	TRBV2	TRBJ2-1	CASSGNARNEQFF	TGTGCCAGCAGTGGTAATGCGCGCAATGAGCAGTTCTTC
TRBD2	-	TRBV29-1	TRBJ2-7	CSAGLAGAYEQYF	TGCAGCGCTGGACTAGCGGGGGCCTACGAGCAGTACTTC
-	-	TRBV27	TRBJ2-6	CASSLAGANVLTF	TGTGCCAGCAGTTTGGCTGGGGCCAACGTCCTGACTTTC
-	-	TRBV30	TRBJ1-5	CAWSARGNQPQHF	TGTGCCTGGAGTGCTCGGGGCAATCAGCCCCAGCATTTT
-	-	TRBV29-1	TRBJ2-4	CSVEGQGNIQYF	TGCAGCGTTGAAGGGCAGGGTAACATTCAGTACTTC
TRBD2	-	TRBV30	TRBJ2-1	CAWTWPGLAGQYNEQFF	TGTGCCTGGACCTGGCCGGGACTAGCGGGACAATACAATGAGCAGTTCTTC
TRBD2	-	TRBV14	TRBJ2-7	CASSQVASGSWKQYF	TGTGCCAGCAGCCAAGTGGCTAGCGGGAGCTGGAAGCAGTACTTC
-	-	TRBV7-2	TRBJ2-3	CASSQTWSGGTDTQYF	TGTGCCAGCAGCCAAACCTGGTCTGGGGGTACAGATACGCAGTATTTT
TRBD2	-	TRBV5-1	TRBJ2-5	CASSLGLAGIETQYF	TGCGCCAGCAGCCTGGGACTAGCGGGAATCGAGACCCAGTACTTC
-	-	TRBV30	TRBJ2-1	CAWSVGTYNEQFF	TGTGCCTGGAGTGTTGGGACCTACAATGAGCAGTTCTTC
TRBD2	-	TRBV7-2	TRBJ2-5	CASSLAPSGSETQYF	TGTGCCAGCAGCTTAGCGCCTAGCGGGTCAGAGACCCAGTACTTC
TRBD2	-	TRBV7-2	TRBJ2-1	CASSPGLVYNEQFF	TGTGCCAGCAGCCCCGGACTAGTGTACAATGAGCAGTTCTTC
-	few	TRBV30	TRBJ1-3	CAWTGQSGNTIYF	TGTGCCTGGACAGGACAGTCTGGAAACACCATATATTTT
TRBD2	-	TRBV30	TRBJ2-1	CAWSDPGRSSYNEQFF	TGTGCCTGGAGTGACCCCGGGAGGAGCTCCTACAATGAGCAGTTCTTC
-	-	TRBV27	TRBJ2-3	CASSLGGGSTDTQYF	TGTGCCAGCAGTTTAGGGGGCGGGAGCACAGATACGCAGTATTTT
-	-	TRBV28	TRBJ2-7	CASTPGGTRTYEQYF	TGTGCCAGCACCCCTGGGGGGACGCGGACCTACGAGCAGTACTTC
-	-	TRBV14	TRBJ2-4	CASSQDGRMDIQYF	TGTGCCAGCAGCCAAGATGGGCGGATGGACATTCAGTACTTC
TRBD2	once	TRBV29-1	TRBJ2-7	CSVWSRATSGSYEQYF	TGCAGCGTTTGGAGCAGGGCGACTAGCGGATCCTACGAGCAGTACTTC
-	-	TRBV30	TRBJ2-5	CAWSITSSTRAQYF	TGTGCCTGGAGTATAACTAGTTCCACTAGGGCCCAGTACTTC
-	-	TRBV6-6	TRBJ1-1	CASSYSQDVNTEAFF	TGTGCCAGCAGTTACTCACAGGATGTGAACACTGAAGCTTTCTTT
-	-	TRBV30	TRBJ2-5	CAWSLGGTETQYF	TGTGCCTGGAGTTTAGGGGGAACGGAGACCCAGTACTTC